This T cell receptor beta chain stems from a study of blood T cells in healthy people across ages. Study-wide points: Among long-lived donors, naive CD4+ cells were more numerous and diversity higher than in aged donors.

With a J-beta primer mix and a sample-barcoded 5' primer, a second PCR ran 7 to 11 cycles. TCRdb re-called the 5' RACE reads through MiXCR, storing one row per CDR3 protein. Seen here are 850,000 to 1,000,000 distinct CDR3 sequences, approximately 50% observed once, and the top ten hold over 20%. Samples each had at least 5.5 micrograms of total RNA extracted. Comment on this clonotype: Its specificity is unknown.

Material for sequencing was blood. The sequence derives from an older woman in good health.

The CDR3 spells CASSFRGRDTEAFF. For the CDR3, the DNA is TGTGCCAGCAGCTTCAGGGGCAGGGACACTGAAGCTTTCTTT. The V and J genes are TRBV7-9 and TRBJ1-1; TRBD1 might be the D (6 bases). The germline V and J ends were trimmed by 3 bases and 3 bases, with 11 bases remaining between them. Germline loops: CDR1 SEHNR, CDR2 FQNEAQ (reference sequence). The CDR3 has 14 amino acids.